Shown below are 10 T cell receptor beta chains from a single sample sequenced in a study of identical twins. Via MiXCR, TCRdb re-called the 5' RACE reads, giving one row per CDR3 protein. The table records around 100,000 distinct CDR3 sequences, around 5.5% of them present only once. Sample: memory T cells sorted from blood. The receptors come from a woman in her 50s in good health.

This clonotype was found many times. The chain carries TRBV20-1 and TRBJ2-2; unclear D gene. CDR3 size: 13 residues. CDR1 and CDR2 from the germline V gene are DFQATT and SNEGSKA (reference sequence). Trimming left V 7 bases short and J 7 bases short, with 16 bases between. The DNA of the CDR3 is TGCAGTGTCGCAAGGGTTGTTAACGGGGAGCTGTTTTTT. Translated: CSVARVVNGELFF.

There are many counts of this clonotype. This rearrangement joins TRBV24-1 to TRBJ1-2, with D hard to call. This CDR3 has 13 amino acids. V was shortened by 7 bases and J by 8 bases, with 16 bases between the two germline ends. Germline assignment: CDR1 KGHDR and CDR2 SFDVKD. CDR3 in amino acids: CATSYAGFYGYTF. The CDR3 DNA sequence: TGTGCCACCAGCTATGCAGGCTTTTACGGCTACACCTTC.

The genes are TRBV5-4 and TRBJ2-7; D call uncertain. This CDR3 has 14 amino acids. V dropped 3 bases and J dropped 3 bases, with 13 bases sitting between them. Germline V CDR1 and CDR2: SGHNT, YYREEE (reference sequence). CDR3 region: CASSSSSIHYEQYF. The CDR3 nucleotides read TGTGCCAGCAGCTCTTCTTCGATACACTACGAGCAGTACTTC.

This clonotype appeared many times. This chain joins TRBV4-1 and TRBJ1-2, with D possibly TRBD1 on 5 matching bases. CDR1 is MGHRA, CDR2 YSYEKL, per germline. V gave up 4 bases and J gave up 3 bases, with 15 bases separating them. The CDR3 runs to 15 residues. CDR3 in amino acids: CASSPNAWGYYGYTF. The CDR3 DNA sequence: TGCGCCAGCAGCCCAAACGCTTGGGGCTACTATGGCTACACCTTC.

In this sample, this clonotype turned up a few times. A read error is possible here, since a much larger clone lies one base away. This sequence joins TRBV5-1 and TRBJ2-5, with 9 bases fitting TRBD2. This CDR3 has 14 amino acids. Germline-derived CDR1 and CDR2 are SGHRS and YFSETQ. Trimming removed 3 bases from V and 4 bases from J; junction bases left unmatched: 4. CDR3 residues: CASSWTSVSETQYF. The CDR3 nucleotides read TGCGCCAGCAGCTGGACTAGCGTATCAGAGACCCAGTACTTC.

At least ten counts were recorded for this clonotype. The chain has TRBV7-9 and TRBJ1-2, with 11 bases lining up with TRBD1. Trimming at V came to 5 bases and at J to 2 bases, leaving 4 bases not matched to a gene. The germline CDR1 and CDR2 sequences are SEHNR and FQNEAQ (reference sequence). There are 15 residues in the CDR3. CDR3 coding DNA: TGTGCCAGCAGCCCAGGACAGGGGGCGAACTATGGCTACACCTTC. Its translation is CASSPGQGANYGYTF.

The chain couples TRBV19 to TRBJ2-1, with TRBD2 identical over 9 bases. The J segment lost 6 bases and the V segment lost 6 bases, leaving 9 bases of the junction unmatched. This CDR3 comprises 15 residues. Germline loops: CDR1 LNHDA, CDR2 SQIVND (reference sequence). In DNA form, the CDR3 reads TGTGCCAGTAGAAGTCGCGGGAGGGAAGGCAATGAGCAGTTCTTC. It encodes CASRSRGREGNEQFF. Together with reference TRBV19 and TRBJ2-1, the CDR3 gives the full variable domain: DGGITQSPKYLFRKEGQNVTLSCEQNLNHDAMYWYRQDPGQGLRLIYYSQIVNDFQKGDIAEGYSVSREKKESFPLTVTSAQKNPTAFYLCASRSRGREGNEQFFGPGTRLTVL.

This clonotype was seen many times. The V and J genes are TRBV7-2 and TRBJ2-1; the D gene is possibly TRBD2 (6 bases). Trimming took 5 bases from V and 4 from J, leaving 12 bases between them. The CDR3 has 14 amino acids. In germline, CDR1 is SGHTA, CDR2 FQGNSA. This CDR3 is CASSPRLGYNEQFF. CDR3 sequence (DNA): TGTGCCAGCAGCCCGAGACTAGGATACAATGAGCAGTTCTTC.

This clonotype occurred many times. The chain joins TRBV3-1 to TRBJ1-1; TRBD1 is a possible D gene (6 bases). The germline gives CDR1 LGHDT, CDR2 YNNKEL (reference sequence). Trimming shortened V by 3 bases and J by 1 base, and 6 bases separated the two germline ends. CDR3 size: 13 residues. Written as DNA, the CDR3 is TGTGCCAGCAGCCAGGGACAGAACACTGAAGCTTTCTTT. Its translation: CASSQGQNTEAFF.

This clonotype showed up many times. V gene TRBV6-5 combines with J gene TRBJ1-2; no definite D call. The V end was cut by 0 bases, the J end by 8 bases, with 10 bases between. The germline V gene has CDR1 MNHEY and CDR2 SVGAGI. The CDR3 loop spans 13 amino acids. The CDR3 loop is CASSYSTGGGYTF. CDR3 in DNA: TGTGCCAGCAGTTACTCGACCGGTGGCGGCTACACCTTC.